The clone carrying this T cell receptor (beta chain) has just one count. These data originate in a study of blood T cell repertoires in COVID-19. Study in general: Collection of acute and convalescent COVID-19 samples took place in the United States, Italy and Spain.

Assay: immunoSEQ multiplex PCR; the TCRdb copy retains only in-frame clones and omits some. The table lists 90,000 to 120,000 clones, approximately 86% of them singletons. This CDR3 comprises 12 residues. Germline CDR1 is LGHDT and CDR2 is YNNKEL (reference sequence). V lost 1 base and J lost 4, with 3 bases in between. The source of this sequence is a woman between 45 and 65 years old who had recovered from COVID-19. The sequenced sample consisted of PBMCs or T cells enriched from blood (not recorded which). This rearrangement joins TRBV3-1 (or the pseudogene TRBV3-2) to TRBJ2-3, with D hard to call. CDR3 residues: CASSQAADTQYF. The CDR3 nucleotides read TGTGCCAGCAGCCAAGCGGCAGATACGCAGTATTTT.